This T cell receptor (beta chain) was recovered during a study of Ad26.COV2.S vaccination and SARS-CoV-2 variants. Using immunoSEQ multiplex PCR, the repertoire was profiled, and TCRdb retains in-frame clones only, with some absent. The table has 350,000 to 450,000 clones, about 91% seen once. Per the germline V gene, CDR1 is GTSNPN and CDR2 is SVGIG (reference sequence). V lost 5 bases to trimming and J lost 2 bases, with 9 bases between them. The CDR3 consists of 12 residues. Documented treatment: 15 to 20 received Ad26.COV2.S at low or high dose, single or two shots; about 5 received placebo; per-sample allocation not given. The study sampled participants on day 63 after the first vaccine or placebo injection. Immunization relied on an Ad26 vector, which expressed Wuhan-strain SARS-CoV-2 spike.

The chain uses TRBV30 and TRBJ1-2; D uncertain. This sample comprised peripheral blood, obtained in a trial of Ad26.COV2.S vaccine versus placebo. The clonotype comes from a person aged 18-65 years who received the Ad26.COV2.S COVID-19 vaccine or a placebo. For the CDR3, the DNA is TGTGCCTGGGGAGCGGTCAACTATGGCTACACCTTC. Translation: CAWGAVNYGYTF.